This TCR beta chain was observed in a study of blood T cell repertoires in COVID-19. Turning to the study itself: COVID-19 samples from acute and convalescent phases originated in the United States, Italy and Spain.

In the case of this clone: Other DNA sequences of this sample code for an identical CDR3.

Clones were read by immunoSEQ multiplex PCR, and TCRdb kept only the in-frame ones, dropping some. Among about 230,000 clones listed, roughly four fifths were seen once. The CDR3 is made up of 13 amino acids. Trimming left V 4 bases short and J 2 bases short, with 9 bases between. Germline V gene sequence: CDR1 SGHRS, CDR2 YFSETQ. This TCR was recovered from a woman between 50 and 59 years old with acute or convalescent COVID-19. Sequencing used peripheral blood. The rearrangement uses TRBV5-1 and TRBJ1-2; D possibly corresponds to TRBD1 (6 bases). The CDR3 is CASSLDRNYGYTF. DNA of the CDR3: TGCGCCAGCAGCCTAGACAGGAACTATGGCTACACCTTC.